These 28 T cell receptor beta chains came from one sample sequenced in a study of T cell responses to AZD1222 COVID-19 vaccine. TCRdb's table, derived via immunoSEQ multiplex PCR, lists solely in-frame clones and lacks some. This sample has roughly 190,000 clones, with more than 75% found just once. The specimen comprised peripheral blood, sampled on day 0 of AZD1222 vaccination. The receptor set was obtained from an adult in good health.

The J gene is TRBJ2-3, the V gene TRBV7-9, with 7 bases that match TRBD2. CDR3 length: 18 amino acids. Germline trimming cut 5 bases from V and 3 bases from J; bases unmatched to any gene: 17. The germline V gene has CDR1 SEHNR and CDR2 FQNEAQ (reference sequence). The CDR3: CASSAPPGASGRTDTQYF. The CDR3 region has the DNA TGTGCCAGCAGCGCCCCCCCTGGGGCTAGCGGTAGAACAGATACGCAGTATTTT.

The chain carries TRBV6-2 or TRBV6-3 and TRBJ2-7; 11 nucleotides agree with TRBD2. Germline V gene sequence: CDR1 MNHEY, CDR2 SVGEGT. The trim removed 2 bases at V and 4 bases at J, leaving 7 bases unmatched. The CDR3 loop spans 16 amino acids. The CDR3: CASSYLGLAAKYEQYF. For the CDR3, the DNA is TGTGCCAGCAGTTACCTGGGACTAGCGGCAAAATACGAGCAGTACTTC.

About this clone itself: Other DNA sequences in the sample encode the same CDR3. The chain's CDR3 is CASSLGQGGYEQYF. DNA of the CDR3: TGCGCCAGCAGCTTAGGGCAGGGGGGCTACGAGCAGTACTTC. This rearrangement joins TRBV5-1 to TRBJ2-7; D might be TRBD1 (7 bases). This CDR3 has 14 amino acids. Deletions cut 2 bases from V and 3 bases from J, with 12 bases between. Germline V lookup: CDR1 SGHRS, CDR2 YFSETQ. The full variable domain, its missing parts supplied by reference TRBV5-1 and TRBJ2-7, is KAGVTQTPRYLIKTRGQQVTLSCSPISGHRSVSWYQQTPGQGLQFLFEYFSETQRNKGNFPGRFSGRQFSNSRSEMNVSTLELGDSALYLCASSLGQGGYEQYFGPGTRLTVT.

This chain connects TRBV25-1 to TRBJ2-5; weak D call: TRBD2 (6 bases). Trimming cost V 3 bases and J 4 bases, with 21 bases left between them. The germline gives CDR1 MGHDK, CDR2 SYGVNS. The CDR3 length is 17 residues. This chain's CDR3 is CASSEATLGGPRETQYF. The CDR3, as DNA: TGTGCCAGCAGTGAGGCGACCCTCGGGGGTCCAAGAGAGACCCAGTACTTC.

This chain connects TRBV28 to TRBJ1-2; the D is unclear. This CDR3 spans 13 amino acids. Trimming took off 1 base at V and 5 bases at J, with 8 bases between the two ends. CDR1 is MDHEN, CDR2 SYDVKM, per germline. This CDR3 is CASSLSVGYGYTF. The CDR3 nucleotides read TGTGCCAGCAGTTTATCCGTCGGGTATGGCTACACCTTC.

This clone was seen only once. The chain combines TRBV2 with TRBJ1-2; 7 bases agree with TRBD1. Losses at the gene ends were 5 bases for V and 5 bases for J; bases not matched to a gene: 11. The CDR3 is made up of 15 amino acids. In germline, CDR1 is SNHLY, CDR2 FYNNEI. The CDR3 protein is CASSFNTGAQYGYTF. The CDR3 DNA is TGTGCCAGCAGTTTCAATACAGGGGCGCAGTATGGCTACACCTTC.

This clone was seen a handful of times. In nucleotides, the CDR3 is TGTGCCAGCAGCCCACAGCGTTCCTATGGCTACACCTTC. It yields the protein CASSPQRSYGYTF. This sequence joins TRBV12-3 or TRBV12-4 and TRBJ1-2; D is unclear. V lost 6 bases and J lost 4, with 12 bases in between. The length of the CDR3 is 13 residues.

For the CDR3, the DNA is TGTGCCAGCAGCCCACGACTAGCGGGATCCTACGAGCAGTACTTC. Protein: CASSPRLAGSYEQYF. V and J are TRBV7-2 and TRBJ2-7; TRBD2 agrees at 11 bases. Germline CDR1 and CDR2: SGHTA and FQGNSA. This CDR3 spans 15 amino acids. The junction had 4 bases not matched to a gene; V was cut back by 5 bases and J by 1 base.

In its sample, this clone was seen once. The chain is built from TRBV5-6 and TRBJ2-3; D remains unclear. Trimming removed 3 bases at V and 1 base at J, with 9 bases between. The germline V gene encodes CDR1 SGHDT and CDR2 YYEEEE. The CDR3 contains 14 residues. CDR3 DNA: TGTGCCAGCAGCTCCCGGCCAGGCACAGATACGCAGTATTTT. Translating gives CASSSRPGTDTQYF.

The chain combines TRBV18 with TRBJ2-5; D gene unclear. The V gene lost 1 base and the J gene lost 2 bases, with 14 bases spanning the gap. The germline gives CDR1 KGHSH, CDR2 LQKENI. The CDR3 extends over 16 amino acids. Here the CDR3 reads CASSPLQDDFQETQYF. Written as DNA, the CDR3 is TGTGCCAGCTCACCACTCCAGGACGATTTTCAAGAGACCCAGTACTTC.

The chain uses TRBV20-1 and TRBJ2-7, with 8 bases fitting TRBD1. Per the germline V gene, CDR1 is DFQATT and CDR2 is SNEGSKA (reference sequence). J was trimmed by 2 bases and V by 3 bases; bases with no gene match: 9. The CDR3 runs to 15 residues. Here the CDR3 reads CSASSQGGLTYEQYF. CDR3 coding DNA: TGCAGTGCTAGTTCACAGGGGGGCCTCACCTACGAGCAGTACTTC.

V and J are TRBV3-1 (or the pseudogene TRBV3-2) and TRBJ1-1; possible D gene TRBD1, 6 bases. Per the germline V gene, CDR1 is LGHDT and CDR2 is YNNKEL (reference sequence). The CDR3 is 14 amino acids. The V end was cut by 8 bases, the J end by 6 bases, with 19 bases between. The CDR3 spells CASGPHRGMSEAFF. Here the CDR3 DNA reads TGTGCCAGCGGACCCCATAGGGGGATGTCTGAAGCTTTCTTT.

The rearrangement uses TRBV11-2 and TRBJ1-1, with 8 bases aligning to TRBD1. CDR3 size: 15 residues. The V gene end was trimmed by 1 base and the J gene end by 5 bases; junction bases not matched to a gene: 6. Germline-derived CDR1 and CDR2 are SGHAT and FQNNGV. The CDR3 coding sequence is TGTGCCAGCAGCTTAGCCCAGGGGGCCGCGACTGAAGCTTTCTTT. Translating gives CASSLAQGAATEAFF.

The chain recombines TRBV4-3 with TRBJ2-7; D is possibly TRBD1 (7 bases). The germline V and J ends were trimmed by 4 bases and 7 bases, with 14 bases remaining between them. Germline CDR1 and CDR2: LGHNA and YSLEER. This CDR3 has 13 amino acids. In nucleotides, the CDR3 is TGCGCCAGCAGCCTTTTGACAGGGAGGGAGCAGTACTTC. It specifies CASSLLTGREQYF.

This clone was seen only a few times. The chain combines TRBV7-8 with TRBJ1-2; 9 nucleotides align to TRBD1. The CDR3 loop spans 13 amino acids. CDR1 SGHVS and CDR2 FQNEAQ come from the germline V gene. V lost 5 bases and J lost 8; bases outside the gene matches: 6. CDR3 in amino acids: CASSPRTGEGYTF. DNA for the CDR3: TGTGCCAGCAGCCCACGGACAGGGGAGGGCTACACCTTC.

The chain couples TRBV2 to TRBJ2-1; 10 nucleotides align to TRBD2. The germline V gene encodes CDR1 SNHLY and CDR2 FYNNEI. The CDR3 consists of 15 residues. V lost 7 bases to trimming and J lost 8 bases; unmatched junction nucleotides: 11. The CDR3 coding sequence is TGTGCCAGCAAGTATTCGGGACTAGCGTTTCATGAGCAGTTCTTC. Protein sequence: CASKYSGLAFHEQFF.

V and J are TRBV11-2 and TRBJ1-5, with D perhaps matching TRBD1 (5 bases). Germline V gene data show CDR1 as SGHAT and CDR2 as FQNNGV. V was cut by 6 bases and J by 3 bases, with 18 bases left in between. CDR3 length equals 16 residues. The CDR3, as DNA: TGTGCCAGCAGGCCCGTGGGACCGAATTACAATCAGCCCCAGCATTTT. The encoded protein is CASRPVGPNYNQPQHF.

This chain joins TRBV18 and TRBJ2-1; no firm D call. In germline, CDR1 is KGHSH, CDR2 LQKENI. The CDR3 is 12 residues long. V lost 3 bases, J lost 4 bases, and 4 bases lay in between. CDR3 region: CASSPVYNEQFF. The CDR3, as DNA: TGTGCCAGCTCACCGGTTTACAATGAGCAGTTCTTC.

The rearrangement uses TRBV5-1 and TRBJ2-7, with D hard to call. V was cut by 0 bases and J by 7 bases, with 14 bases left in between. The CDR3 loop spans 14 amino acids. Per the germline V gene, CDR1 is SGHRS and CDR2 is YFSETQ. The CDR3 loop reads CASSLAAQTGEQYF. The CDR3 DNA follows: TGCGCCAGCAGCTTGGCCGCCCAGACTGGGGAGCAGTACTTC. The full variable domain, with the rest looked up from reference TRBV5-1 and TRBJ2-7, is KAGVTQTPRYLIKTRGQQVTLSCSPISGHRSVSWYQQTPGQGLQFLFEYFSETQRNKGNFPGRFSGRQFSNSRSEMNVSTLELGDSALYLCASSLAAQTGEQYFGPGTRLTVT.

The J gene is TRBJ1-6, the V gene TRBV6-2 or TRBV6-3; D unclear. V was clipped by 7 bases and J by 13 bases, with 14 bases between them. CDR1 is MNHEY, CDR2 SVGEGT, per germline. The CDR3 runs to 12 residues. CDR3 protein: CASNDSGWPLHF. The CDR3 DNA sequence: TGTGCCAGCAATGACTCGGGATGGCCCCTCCACTTT.

The gene calls are TRBV5-1 and TRBJ2-2; maybe TRBD1 (6 bases). CDR3 size: 15 residues. CDR1 and CDR2 (germline): SGHRS, YFSETQ. V gave up 0 bases and J gave up 6 bases, with 12 bases separating them. The CDR3 spells CASSLEQGASGELFF. CDR3 DNA: TGCGCCAGCAGCTTGGAACAGGGTGCATCCGGGGAGCTGTTTTTT.

The chain joins TRBV11-2 to TRBJ2-7; 9 nucleotides match TRBD1. The CDR3 totals 16 residues. J gave up 5 bases and V 0 bases, and 8 bases lay outside the gene matches. Germline V gene sequence: CDR1 SGHAT, CDR2 FQNNGV. The CDR3 here is CASSLDLRDRVHEQYF. For the CDR3, the DNA is TGTGCCAGCAGCTTAGATCTAAGGGACAGGGTCCACGAGCAGTACTTC. Using reference TRBV11-2 and TRBJ2-7 for the parts outside the CDR3, the full variable domain is EAGVAQSPRYKIIEKRQSVAFWCNPISGHATLYWYQQILGQGPKLLIQFQNNGVVDDSQLPKDRFSAERLKGVDSTLKIQPAKLEDSAVYLCASSLDLRDRVHEQYFGPGTRLTVT.

This chain links TRBV2 with TRBJ2-7, with D tentatively TRBD2 (6 bases). This CDR3 comprises 14 residues. Trimming cost V 7 bases and J 3 bases, with 16 bases left between them. Germline loops: CDR1 SNHLY, CDR2 FYNNEI. The CDR3 DNA follows: TGTGCCAGCAAAGTCTCGGGAGTCGGCTACGAGCAGTACTTC. Its translation: CASKVSGVGYEQYF.

This rearrangement joins TRBV29-1 to TRBJ2-7; D is unresolved. Deletions cut 4 bases from V and 0 bases from J, with 10 bases between. CDR3 length equals 13 residues. CDR1 and CDR2 from the germline V gene are SQVTM and ANQGSEA. In DNA, the CDR3 is TGCAGCGTTGTACCGGCTGCCTCCTACGAGCAGTACTTC. Amino acid sequence: CSVVPAASYEQYF.

This chain uses TRBV5-6 with TRBJ2-7; the match to TRBD2 covers 8 bases. Per germline, CDR1 SGHDT and CDR2 YYEEEE. The CDR3 is 14 residues long. V trimming: 2 bases; J trimming: 3 bases; junction bases outside the gene matches: 4. CDR3 nucleotides: TGTGCCAGCAGCTTTCAGCGGGAGTACTACGAGCAGTACTTC. Translating gives CASSFQREYYEQYF.

This chain connects TRBV10-3 to TRBJ2-5; a weak D match, TRBD2 (6 bases). Germline CDR1 ENHRY, CDR2 SYGVKD. V gave up 8 bases and J gave up 1 base, with 14 bases separating them. This CDR3 comprises 14 residues. CDR3 nucleotides: TGTGCCATCGGGAGGATGGGGTCCCAAGAGACCCAGTACTTC. The encoded protein is CAIGRMGSQETQYF.

The chain combines TRBV27 with TRBJ2-7; possible D gene TRBD1, 6 bases. Looked up from germline, CDR1 is MNHEY and CDR2 is SMNVEV (reference sequence). This CDR3 comprises 13 residues. V lost 3 bases and J lost 4, with 10 bases in between. CDR3 sequence: CASSLGAKYEQYF. Written as DNA, the CDR3 is TGTGCCAGCAGTTTGGGGGCCAAATACGAGCAGTACTTC.

V gene TRBV10-3 combines with J gene TRBJ2-7; D is perhaps TRBD1 (6 bases). This CDR3 has 15 residues. The germline CDR1 and CDR2 sequences are ENHRY and SYGVKD. V lost 6 bases to trimming and J lost 2 bases, with 17 bases between them. The DNA for the CDR3 is TGTGCCATCAGCCGAGCTCAGGGGATAACCTACGAGCAGTACTTC. Its translation: CAISRAQGITYEQYF.